Listed below are T cell receptor beta chains from one sample, sequenced in a study of blood T cell repertoires in COVID-19. Profiling relied on immunoSEQ multiplex PCR, and the TCRdb table lists in-frame clones only, not all of them. The sample holds some 200,000 clones, around 82% seen once. Sequenced sample: PBMCs or T cells enriched from blood (not recorded which). These receptors all stem from a man aged 35 to 55 who had recovered from COVID-19. Each CDR3 is given with its conserved first and last residue. The D gene is left open where the match is weak. Part of the rows lack a size; the others show once, few, many or a class for expanded clones.

v_call	clone_size	d_call	j_call	cdr3_nt	cdr3_aa
TRBV4-1	NA	NA	TRBJ1-5	TGCGCCAGCAGCCAAGAGGGGAGGGCAGGGACTCAGCCCCAGCATTTT	CASSQEGRAGTQPQHF
TRBV5-4	NA	NA	TRBJ2-3	TGTGCCAGCAGCACCCAGACTAGCACAGATACGCAGTATTTT	CASSTQTSTDTQYF
TRBV12-3/TRBV12-4	NA	NA	TRBJ1-1	TGTGCCAGCACCGGGCCTGGAGGGGCTTTCTTT	CASTGPGGAFF
TRBV24-1	once	NA	TRBJ1-1	TGTGCCACCAGTGGTATCAACACTGAAGCTTTCTTT	CATSGINTEAFF
TRBV14	NA	TRBD1	TRBJ1-1	TGTGCCAGCAGAGAGACAGGGATCCACACTGAAGCTTTCTTT	CASRETGIHTEAFF
TRBV21-1	few	NA	TRBJ1-4	TGTGCCAGCAGCAAGAATAATCTTCGGTGGGACAGGGATGAAAAACTGTTTTTT	CASSKNNLRWDRDEKLFF
TRBV11-2	NA	NA	TRBJ2-6	TGTGCCAGCAGCTTTATTAGCTCTGGGGCCAACGTCCTGACTTTC	CASSFISSGANVLTF
TRBV11-2	NA	TRBD2	TRBJ2-5	TGTGCCAGCAGCTTAGACACAGCGGGGGGGTCACAGACCCAGTACTTC	CASSLDTAGGSQTQYF
TRBV29-1	NA	TRBD1	TRBJ1-1	TGCAGCGTTGAACGACAGGGGGGCTCAGCTTTCTTT	CSVERQGGSAFF
TRBV28	NA	TRBD2	TRBJ2-2	TGTGCCAGCAGTTTATTTGGTAGCGGGGGAACCGGGGAGCTGTTTTTT	CASSLFGSGGTGELFF
TRBV5-1	NA	NA	TRBJ2-7	TGCGCCAGCAGCTTTGAGAGCTCCTACGAGCAGTACTTC	CASSFESSYEQYF
TRBV5-1	once	NA	TRBJ1-4	TGCGCCAGCAGCTTGGGCCAGACTAATGAAAAACTGTTTTTT	CASSLGQTNEKLFF
TRBV19	few	TRBD1	TRBJ2-7	TGTGCCACCTCGCCGGGACAGGGGGCGGTCGAGCAGTACTTC	CATSPGQGAVEQYF
TRBV6-5	NA	NA	TRBJ1-5	TGTGCCAGCACCTCCTATAGCAATCAGCCCCAGCATTTT	CASTSYSNQPQHF
TRBV11-2	once	NA	TRBJ2-3	TGTGCCAGCAGCCTAAATCCCACAGATACGCAGTATTTT	CASSLNPTDTQYF
TRBV10-3	NA	NA	TRBJ2-3	TGTGCCGCCGGCGAGGGGGGGCGACTAGTGGATACGCAGTATTTT	CAAGEGGRLVDTQYF
TRBV19	NA	NA	TRBJ1-1	TGTGCCAGTAGTACCGACAGACACACTGAAGCTTTCTTT	CASSTDRHTEAFF